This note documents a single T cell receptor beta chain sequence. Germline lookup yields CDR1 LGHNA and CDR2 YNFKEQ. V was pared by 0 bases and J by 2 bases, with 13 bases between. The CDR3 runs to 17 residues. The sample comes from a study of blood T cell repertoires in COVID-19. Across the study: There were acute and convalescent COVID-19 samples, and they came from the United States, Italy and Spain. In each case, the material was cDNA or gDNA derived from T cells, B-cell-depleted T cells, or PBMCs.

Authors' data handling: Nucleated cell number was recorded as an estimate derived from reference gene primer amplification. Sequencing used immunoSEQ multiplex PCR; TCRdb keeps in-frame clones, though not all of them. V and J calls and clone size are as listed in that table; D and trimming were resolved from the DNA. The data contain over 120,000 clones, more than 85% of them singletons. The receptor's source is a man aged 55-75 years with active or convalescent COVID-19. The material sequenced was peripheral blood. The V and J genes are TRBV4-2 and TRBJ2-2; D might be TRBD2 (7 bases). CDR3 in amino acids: CASSQDSRGGNTGELFF. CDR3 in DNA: TGTGCCAGCAGCCAAGATTCTAGGGGGGGAAACACCGGGGAGCTGTTTTTT.